A selection of T cell receptor beta chains follows, all from one sample in a study of shared clonotypes between healthy human individuals. Generated by immunoSEQ multiplex PCR, the TCRdb table keeps only in-frame clones and is missing some. The sample has roughly 1,500,000 clones; nearly 99% are singletons. Sample: naive CD4+ T cells sorted from blood. The receptors shown here come from a man aged 25-40 years in good health. CDR3s leave out the opening cysteine and the closing phenylalanine or tryptophan.

j_call: TRBJ2-5; v_call: TRBV7-3; cdr3_aa: ASSLTGGAGETQY
j_call: TRBJ2-7; v_call: TRBV7-8; cdr3_aa: ASSLAQVLVPGWNYEQY
j_call: TRBJ2-7; v_call: TRBV7-2; cdr3_aa: ASSPPSGRATEQY
j_call: TRBJ2-1; v_call: TRBV7-7; cdr3_aa: ASSLGPSSYNEQF
j_call: TRBJ2-1; v_call: TRBV28; cdr3_aa: ASSPRTGRSYNEQF
j_call: TRBJ2-3; v_call: TRBV27; cdr3_aa: ASRRTDTQY
j_call: TRBJ2-1; v_call: TRBV29-1; cdr3_aa: SVAGGSSYNEQF
j_call: TRBJ1-1; v_call: TRBV6-5; cdr3_aa: ASRGQTNTEAF
j_call: TRBJ2-7; v_call: TRBV28; cdr3_aa: ASTLTGVYEQY
j_call: TRBJ2-5; v_call: TRBV19; cdr3_aa: ASSIDSGQGVKTQY
j_call: TRBJ2-4; v_call: TRBV5-1; cdr3_aa: ASSLIAGAENIQY
j_call: TRBJ2-7; v_call: TRBV5-4; cdr3_aa: ASSFGTSGTISYEQY
j_call: TRBJ1-5; v_call: TRBV5-6; cdr3_aa: ASSVTGRRPQH
j_call: TRBJ1-4; v_call: TRBV18; cdr3_aa: ASSPPGQGLEKLF
j_call: TRBJ2-2; v_call: TRBV19; cdr3_aa: ASSTGLAGGYTGELF
j_call: TRBJ1-2; v_call: TRBV19; cdr3_aa: ASEDRGDNYGYT
j_call: TRBJ2-1; v_call: TRBV6-4; cdr3_aa: ASSWDGTMKQF
j_call: TRBJ2-1; v_call: TRBV5-1; cdr3_aa: ASKAAPTGDEQF
j_call: TRBJ2-7; v_call: TRBV2; cdr3_aa: ASRDLSYEQY
j_call: TRBJ1-5; v_call: TRBV18; cdr3_aa: ASSRGQFSNQPQH
j_call: TRBJ2-1; v_call: TRBV7-2; cdr3_aa: ASSLATAILGQF
j_call: TRBJ2-7; v_call: TRBV7-9; cdr3_aa: ASSSRDRYEQY
j_call: TRBJ2-7; v_call: TRBV7-8; cdr3_aa: ASSSLIGREQCEQY
j_call: TRBJ1-2; v_call: TRBV28; cdr3_aa: ASTTGGYGYT
j_call: TRBJ2-7; v_call: TRBV20-1; cdr3_aa: SARVQFGQY
j_call: TRBJ2-1; v_call: TRBV11-3; cdr3_aa: ASSLGPDSYNEQF
j_call: TRBJ2-5; v_call: TRBV7-2; cdr3_aa: ASSFDSRAQETQY
j_call: TRBJ2-1; v_call: TRBV15; cdr3_aa: ATSRRGLRNEQF
j_call: TRBJ2-1; v_call: TRBV30; cdr3_aa: AWSSRRLALGDEQF
j_call: TRBJ2-1; v_call: TRBV5-1; cdr3_aa: ASSTGGTNEQF
j_call: TRBJ2-6; v_call: TRBV18; cdr3_aa: ASSPVSSGTTSGANVLT
j_call: TRBJ1-1; v_call: TRBV18; cdr3_aa: ASSPTGGMNTEAF
j_call: TRBJ2-7; v_call: TRBV7-2; cdr3_aa: ASSLPPIRYEQY
j_call: TRBJ1-2; v_call: TRBV10-3; cdr3_aa: AISDPTVYTYGYT
j_call: TRBJ1-1; v_call: TRBV10-3; cdr3_aa: AISGSVRQTEAF
j_call: TRBJ2-2; v_call: TRBV9; cdr3_aa: ASSASSKLAPGELF